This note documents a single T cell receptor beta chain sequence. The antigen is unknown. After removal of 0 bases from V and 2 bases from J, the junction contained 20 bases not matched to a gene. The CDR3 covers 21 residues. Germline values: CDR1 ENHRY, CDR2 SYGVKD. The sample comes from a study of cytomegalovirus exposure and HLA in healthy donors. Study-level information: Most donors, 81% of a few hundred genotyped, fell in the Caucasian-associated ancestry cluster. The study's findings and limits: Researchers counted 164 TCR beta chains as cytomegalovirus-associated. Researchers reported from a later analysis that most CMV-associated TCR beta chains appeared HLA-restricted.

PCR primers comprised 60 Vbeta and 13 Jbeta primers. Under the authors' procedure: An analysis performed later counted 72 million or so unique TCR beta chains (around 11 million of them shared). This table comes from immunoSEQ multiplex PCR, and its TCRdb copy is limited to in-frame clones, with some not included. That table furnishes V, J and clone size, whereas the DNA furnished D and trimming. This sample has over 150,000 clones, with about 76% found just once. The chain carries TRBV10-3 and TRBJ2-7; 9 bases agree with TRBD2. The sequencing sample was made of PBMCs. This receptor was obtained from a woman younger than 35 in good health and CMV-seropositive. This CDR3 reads CAISESWGGRTPSGTTYEQYF. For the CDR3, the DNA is TGTGCCATCAGTGAGTCGTGGGGGGGGCGGACACCTAGCGGGACGACCTACGAGCAGTACTTC.